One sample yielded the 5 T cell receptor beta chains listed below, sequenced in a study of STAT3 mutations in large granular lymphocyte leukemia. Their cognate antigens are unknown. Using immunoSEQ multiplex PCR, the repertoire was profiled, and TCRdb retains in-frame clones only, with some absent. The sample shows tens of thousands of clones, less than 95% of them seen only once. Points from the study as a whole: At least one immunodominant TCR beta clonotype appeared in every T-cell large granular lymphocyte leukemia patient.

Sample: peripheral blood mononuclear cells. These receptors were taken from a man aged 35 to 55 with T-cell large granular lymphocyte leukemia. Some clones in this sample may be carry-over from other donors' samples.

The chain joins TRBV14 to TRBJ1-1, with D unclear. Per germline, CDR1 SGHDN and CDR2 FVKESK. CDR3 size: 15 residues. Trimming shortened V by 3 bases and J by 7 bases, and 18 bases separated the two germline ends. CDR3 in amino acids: CASSQRYPGAGEAFF. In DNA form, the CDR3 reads TGTGCCAGCAGCCAGAGATACCCGGGAGCCGGTGAAGCTTTCTTT.

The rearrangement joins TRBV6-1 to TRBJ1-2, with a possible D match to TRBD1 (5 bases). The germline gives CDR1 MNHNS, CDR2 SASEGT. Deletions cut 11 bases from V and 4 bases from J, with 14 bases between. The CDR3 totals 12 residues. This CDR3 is CASGGTVYGYTF. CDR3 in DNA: TGTGCCTCGGGGGGGACGGTCTATGGCTACACCTTC.

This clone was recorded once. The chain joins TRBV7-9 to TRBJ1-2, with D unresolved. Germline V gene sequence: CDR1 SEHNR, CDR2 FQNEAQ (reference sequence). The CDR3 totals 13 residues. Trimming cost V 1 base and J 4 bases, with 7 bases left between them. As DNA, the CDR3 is TGTGCCAGCAGCTTAGTTGATGGCTATGGCTACACCTTC. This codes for CASSLVDGYGYTF.

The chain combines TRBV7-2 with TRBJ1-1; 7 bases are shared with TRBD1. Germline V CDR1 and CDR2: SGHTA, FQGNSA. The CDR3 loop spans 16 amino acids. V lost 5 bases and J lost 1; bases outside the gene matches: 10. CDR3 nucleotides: TGTGCCAGCAGCCGAGAGACAGGGATCCGGAACACTGAAGCTTTCTTT. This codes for CASSRETGIRNTEAFF.

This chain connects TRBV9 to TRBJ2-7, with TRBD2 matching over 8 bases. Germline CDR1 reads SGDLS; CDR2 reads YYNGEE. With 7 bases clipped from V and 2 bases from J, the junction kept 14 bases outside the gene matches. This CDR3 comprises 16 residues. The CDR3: CASSAGLAGNTYEQYF. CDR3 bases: TGTGCCAGCTCGGCCGGGCTAGCGGGCAATACCTACGAGCAGTACTTC.